This TCR beta chain comes out of a study of T cell changes during pregnancy in multiple sclerosis. The data were produced by immunoSEQ multiplex PCR, yet TCRdb's version contains in-frame clones alone and is incomplete. The table lists around 72,000 clones, about nine tenths of them singletons. The CDR3 sequence is 14 residues long. Trimming took 0 bases from V and 6 from J, leaving 10 bases between them. CDR1 is SGDLS and CDR2 is YYNGEE in the germline V gene. The TCR comes from a female donor in good health, enrolled as a control in a pregnancy study. The sample here was peripheral blood, taken in the third trimester of pregnancy. V and J are TRBV9 and TRBJ2-1; D is uncertain. CDR3 DNA: TGTGCCAGCAGCGTAGAAGAGGCAACCAATGAGCAGTTCTTC. It is translated as CASSVEEATNEQFF.